One sample yielded the 30 T cell receptor beta chains listed below, sequenced in a study of cytomegalovirus exposure and HLA in healthy donors. Method: immunoSEQ multiplex PCR; TCRdb's copy keeps in-frame clones and lacks some. Of about 110,000 clones in the sample, 90% to 96% were seen once. Sequenced sample: PBMCs. These receptors were taken from a woman aged 18-29 years in good health and CMV-seronegative.

The chain recombines TRBV6-6 with TRBJ2-4; 11 bases match TRBD2. Germline V gene data show CDR1 as MNHNY and CDR2 as SVGAGI (reference sequence). CDR3 length: 14 residues. With V trimmed by 5 bases and J by 7 bases, 4 bases remained unmatched. CDR3 sequence reads: CASSPSGGHNIQYF. The CDR3 nucleotides read TGTGCCAGCAGTCCTAGCGGGGGGCACAACATTCAGTACTTC.

This chain uses TRBV4-1 with TRBJ1-1; the D gene is possibly TRBD1 (6 bases). CDR1 is MGHRA and CDR2 is YSYEKL in the germline V gene. The CDR3 loop spans 14 amino acids. The V end lost 1 base, the J end lost 8 bases, and 14 bases lay between the germline ends. CDR3 sequence reads: CASSQVETGTEAFF. In nucleotides, the CDR3 is TGCGCCAGCAGCCAAGTGGAAACAGGGACCGAAGCTTTCTTT.

This clone is a singleton in its sample. The chain links TRBV28 to TRBJ1-2; perhaps TRBD1 as D (6 bases). CDR3 length: 16 residues. Per germline, CDR1 MDHEN and CDR2 SYDVKM. Between the trimmed V and J ends, which lost 5 bases and 4 bases, there was a span of 20 bases. The CDR3 coding sequence is TGTGCCAGCAGTAACCGGGACACGGAGATGCCCTATGGCTACACCTTC. Protein sequence: CASSNRDTEMPYGYTF.

The chain carries TRBV28 and TRBJ2-7, with TRBD1 matching over 9 bases. CDR1 is MDHEN, CDR2 SYDVKM, per germline. Trimming took 3 bases from V and 1 from J; bases not matched to a gene: 4. The CDR3 is 15 amino acids. CDR3 residues: CASSFKDRGSYEQYF. In DNA form, the CDR3 reads TGTGCCAGCAGTTTTAAGGACAGGGGTTCCTACGAGCAGTACTTC.

The chain is built from TRBV7-3 and TRBJ2-2; D is perhaps TRBD2 (6 bases). With 3 bases removed from V and 5 bases from J, the gap between germline ends came to 16 bases. The CDR3 contains 16 residues. The germline V gene encodes CDR1 SGHTA and CDR2 FQGTGA. The chain's CDR3 is CASSFQAGLLTGELFF. In DNA, the CDR3 is TGTGCCAGCAGCTTCCAAGCGGGCCTTTTGACCGGGGAGCTGTTTTTT. Complete variable domain (other parts from reference TRBV7-3 and TRBJ2-2): GAGVSQTPSNKVTEKGKYVELRCDPISGHTALYWYRQSLGQGPEFLIYFQGTGAADDSGLPNDRFFAVRPEGSVSTLKIQRTERGDSAVYLCASSFQAGLLTGELFFGEGSRLTVL.

The V and J genes are TRBV15 and TRBJ2-6, with D perhaps TRBD1 (6 bases). This CDR3 has 17 residues. Between the trimmed V and J ends, which lost 1 base and 0 bases, there was a span of 10 bases. Per germline, CDR1 LNHNV and CDR2 YYDKDF (reference sequence). The CDR3, as DNA: TGTGCCACCAGCAGAGGGGGACATGGCTCTGGGGCCAACGTCCTGACTTTC. This gives the protein CATSRGGHGSGANVLTF. The complete variable domain, with remaining parts taken from reference TRBV15 and TRBJ2-6, reads DAMVIQNPRYQVTQFGKPVTLSCSQTLNHNVMYWYQQKSSQAPKLLFHYYDKDFNNEADTPDNFQSRRPNTSFCFLDIRSPGLGDTAMYLCATSRGGHGSGANVLTFGAGSRLTVL.

The chain links TRBV7-9 to TRBJ1-3; D perhaps matches TRBD1 (6 bases). The CDR3 runs 17 residues. V lost 5 bases and J 3 bases, leaving 20 bases between the germline ends. Per the germline V gene, CDR1 is SEHNR and CDR2 is FQNEAQ (reference sequence). The CDR3 spells CASSREKTGPRGNTIYF. CDR3 coding DNA: TGTGCCAGCAGCCGAGAAAAAACAGGGCCGCGTGGAAACACCATATATTTT. Based on the CDR3 plus reference TRBV7-9 and TRBJ1-3, the full variable domain is DTGVSQNPRHKITKRGQNVTFRCDPISEHNRLYWYRQTLGQGPEFLTYFQNEAQLEKSRLLSDRFSAERPKGSFSTLEIQRTEQGDSAMYLCASSREKTGPRGNTIYFGEGSWLTVV.

V usage is TRBV28 and J usage is TRBJ2-7; no clear D gene. The ends were cut back, 7 bases at V and 6 bases at J, with 13 bases in the middle. The CDR3 spans 12 residues. Germline assignment: CDR1 MDHEN and CDR2 SYDVKM. CDR3: CASTPSSGEQYF. The CDR3 coding sequence is TGTGCCAGCACCCCTTCCTCCGGCGAGCAGTACTTC.

CDR3 region: CAISVASGVTDTQYF. CDR3 sequence (DNA): TGTGCCATCAGTGTGGCTAGCGGGGTCACAGATACGCAGTATTTT. This chain connects TRBV10-3 to TRBJ2-3; TRBD2 aligns across 9 bases. CDR3 length: 15 amino acids. V was pared by 4 bases and J by 2 bases, with 4 bases of the junction left unmatched. Per germline, CDR1 ENHRY and CDR2 SYGVKD.

V is TRBV19 and J is TRBJ2-1; TRBD1 matches at 8 bases. The CDR3 covers 15 residues. The junction had 11 bases not matched to a gene; V was cut back by 7 bases and J by 6 bases. Per germline, CDR1 LNHDA and CDR2 SQIVND (reference sequence). The CDR3 loop reads CASNLPDRGLNEQFF. DNA for the CDR3: TGTGCCAGTAACCTTCCCGACAGGGGTCTCAATGAGCAGTTCTTC.

The genes are TRBV19 and TRBJ1-6, with TRBD1 matching over 11 bases. The length of the CDR3 is 14 residues. V gave up 7 bases and J gave up 9 bases; unmatched junction bases: 5. The germline V gene has CDR1 LNHDA and CDR2 SQIVND (reference sequence). The chain's CDR3 is CASTIGTGGSPLHF. CDR3 DNA sequence: TGTGCCAGTACCATAGGGACAGGGGGTTCACCCCTCCACTTT.

This chain connects TRBV5-4 to TRBJ2-3; the D is unclear. Germline CDR1 reads SGHNT; CDR2 reads YYREEE (reference sequence). V lost 1 base and J lost 3, with 15 bases in between. This CDR3 has 16 residues. The CDR3 sequence: CASSLLQASFTDTQYF. CDR3 in DNA: TGTGCCAGCAGCTTGCTCCAGGCCAGTTTTACAGATACGCAGTATTTT.

The chain combines TRBV6-5 with TRBJ2-7; 8 nucleotides agree with TRBD1. V gave up 6 bases and J gave up 7 bases; unmatched junction bases: 11. CDR1 is MNHEY, CDR2 SVGAGI, per germline. The CDR3 is 14 residues long. CDR3 amino acids: CASSPGQGRDEQYF. The CDR3, as DNA: TGTGCCAGCAGCCCTGGACAGGGCCGGGATGAGCAGTACTTC.

The rearrangement links TRBV29-1 to TRBJ1-1, with 8 nucleotides matching TRBD1. Germline values: CDR1 SQVTM, CDR2 ANQGSEA. V shed 5 bases, J shed 2 bases, and the junction held 7 bases outside the gene matches. The CDR3 extends over 14 amino acids. CDR3 sequence reads: CSVWTGHRNTEAFF. The CDR3 region has the DNA TGCAGCGTTTGGACAGGGCATAGAAACACTGAAGCTTTCTTT.

The chain combines TRBV30 with TRBJ2-1, with TRBD1 matching over 7 bases. Germline V gene lookup returns CDR1 GTSNPN and CDR2 SVGIG (reference sequence). After removal of 4 bases from V and 9 bases from J, the junction contained 6 bases not matched to a gene. The CDR3 sequence is 12 residues long. CDR3 nucleotides: TGTGCCTGGAACAGGGGCAAGGGTGAGCAGTTCTTC. Its translation: CAWNRGKGEQFF.

The chain combines TRBV7-2 with TRBJ2-5; TRBD2 matches 7 bases. The CDR3 has 15 residues. Looked up from germline, CDR1 is SGHTA and CDR2 is FQGNSA. The V gene end was trimmed by 8 bases and the J gene end by 1 base; junction bases not matched to a gene: 10. The CDR3 DNA reads TGTGCCAGCCGAAGAGGGGCTAGCGGCCAAGAGACCCAGTACTTC. It is translated as CASRRGASGQETQYF.

J is TRBJ1-3 and V is TRBV5-4; 9 positions match TRBD1. The CDR3 is made up of 15 amino acids. Losses at the gene ends were 2 bases for V and 4 bases for J; bases not matched to a gene: 4. Per the germline V gene, CDR1 is SGHNT and CDR2 is YYREEE (reference sequence). The CDR3 DNA is TGTGCCAGCAGCTTAAGGACAGGGGAAGGAAACACCATATATTTT. Translated, it gives CASSLRTGEGNTIYF.

V is TRBV18 and J is TRBJ2-7, with 7 bases that match TRBD1. In germline, CDR1 is KGHSH, CDR2 LQKENI. The CDR3 totals 16 residues. V lost 8 bases and J lost 2; bases outside the gene matches: 15. The CDR3 region is CASTPGWTGITYEQYF. CDR3 nucleotide sequence: TGTGCCAGCACCCCTGGCTGGACAGGCATAACCTACGAGCAGTACTTC.

This chain joins TRBV5-1 and TRBJ2-2; 11 bases are a match to TRBD2. Germline CDR1 and CDR2: SGHRS and YFSETQ. This CDR3 is 16 amino acids long. The V segment lost 4 bases and the J segment 1 base; nucleotides outside the gene matches: 3. The chain's CDR3 is CASSQTSGVNTGELFF. In DNA, the CDR3 is TGCGCCAGCAGCCAGACTAGCGGGGTGAACACCGGGGAGCTGTTTTTT.

V and J are TRBV19 and TRBJ2-2; possibly TRBD1 for D (6 bases). V dropped 6 bases and J dropped 3 bases, with 14 bases sitting between them. The CDR3 has 15 amino acids. Germline V gene sequence: CDR1 LNHDA, CDR2 SQIVND (reference sequence). The CDR3, as DNA: TGTGCCAGTAGAACTCAACCAGGGGACACCGGGGAGCTGTTTTTT. Translated, it gives CASRTQPGDTGELFF.

The chain recombines TRBV6-1 with TRBJ1-1; 8 positions match TRBD1. The CDR3 length is 13 residues. The ends lost 10 bases at V and 1 base at J; junction bases unmatched: 5. Germline values: CDR1 MNHNS, CDR2 SASEGT. This chain's CDR3 is CATTTGANTEAFF. The CDR3 coding sequence is TGTGCCACCACGACAGGGGCGAACACTGAAGCTTTCTTT.

V gene TRBV27 combines with J gene TRBJ2-5; the D gene is possibly TRBD1 (6 bases). This CDR3 is 15 amino acids long. The V gene's germline CDR1 is MNHEY and CDR2 SMNVEV (reference sequence). V was pared by 5 bases and J by 5 bases, with 18 bases between. In nucleotides, the CDR3 is TGTGCCAGCAGTCCTTCACAGGGCTTTTGGGAGACCCAGTACTTC. The encoded protein is CASSPSQGFWETQYF.

The chain links TRBV7-2 to TRBJ2-3; unclear D gene. The CDR3 is 14 residues long. V was clipped by 4 bases and J by 6 bases, with 14 bases between them. Germline V CDR1 and CDR2: SGHTA, FQGNSA. The DNA of the CDR3 is TGTGCCAGCAGCTCGCTGCAAATACGGGATACGCAGTATTTT. Encoded protein: CASSSLQIRDTQYF.

This chain joins TRBV5-1 and TRBJ2-3; the match to TRBD2 covers 8 bases. The CDR3 consists of 16 residues. V shed 0 bases and J 6 bases; nucleotides not matched to a gene: 9. CDR1 and CDR2 (germline): SGHRS, YFSETQ. CDR3 amino acids: CASSLAASGGSDTQYF. CDR3 coding DNA: TGCGCCAGCAGCTTGGCCGCAAGCGGGGGCTCGGATACGCAGTATTTT.

The J gene is TRBJ1-5, the V gene TRBV6-5, with 9 bases identical to TRBD1. The germline CDR1 and CDR2 sequences are MNHEY and SVGAGI. Unmatched junction bases numbered 8, after V lost 6 bases and J lost 5 bases. This CDR3 has 15 residues. CDR3 sequence reads: CASREGQGVYQPQHF. CDR3 nucleotides: TGTGCCAGCAGAGAGGGACAGGGTGTTTATCAGCCCCAGCATTTT.

The rearrangement uses TRBV11-2 and TRBJ1-3; D gene unclear. Germline V gives CDR1 SGHAT, CDR2 FQNNGV. This CDR3 is built from 16 residues. Deletions cut 1 base from V and 0 bases from J, with 10 bases between. CDR3 DNA sequence: TGTGCCAGCAGCTTAGGGGCGGGCCGCTCTGGAAACACCATATATTTT. It translates to CASSLGAGRSGNTIYF.

The rearrangement uses TRBV5-1 and TRBJ2-1; 14 bases line up with TRBD2. J was trimmed by 0 bases and V by 3 bases; bases with no gene match: 11. Germline V CDR1 and CDR2: SGHRS, YFSETQ. This CDR3 is built from 20 residues. For the CDR3, the DNA is TGCGCCAGCAGCTCTTCCGGACTAGCGGGGGGAATAAGCTCCTACAATGAGCAGTTCTTC. It translates to CASSSSGLAGGISSYNEQFF.

This clone was found a few times. In nucleotides, the CDR3 is TGTGCCAGCAGTGGCCCGGGACAGGGATCTGAAAAACTGTTTTTT. Encoded protein: CASSGPGQGSEKLFF. The chain has TRBV2 and TRBJ1-4; 9 nucleotides match TRBD1. The ends lost 4 bases at V and 7 bases at J; junction bases unmatched: 7. The CDR3 loop spans 15 amino acids. Germline V gives CDR1 SNHLY, CDR2 FYNNEI.

This chain links TRBV19 with TRBJ1-6, with D unresolved. The CDR3 is made up of 12 amino acids. The germline V gene encodes CDR1 LNHDA and CDR2 SQIVND (reference sequence). Trimming cost V 10 bases and J 6 bases, with 10 bases left between them. The CDR3 DNA is TGTGCCACTCGACTGGGTAATTCACCCCTCCACTTT. It yields the protein CATRLGNSPLHF.

The chain recombines TRBV18 with TRBJ2-1, with 11 bases identical to TRBD2. The germline gives CDR1 KGHSH, CDR2 LQKENI. The CDR3 contains 16 residues. The V and J ends lost 5 bases and 5 bases, in that order; junction bases with no gene match: 8. This CDR3 reads CASSALAGEFNNEQFF. The CDR3 nucleotides read TGTGCCAGCTCAGCACTAGCGGGGGAATTTAACAATGAGCAGTTCTTC.